This entry describes one T cell receptor (beta chain). This sample was included in a study of OX40 agonist ivuxolimab in advanced cancers. V was cut by 0 bases and J by 0 bases, with 6 bases left in between. The CDR3 spans 15 residues. Germline V gene sequence: CDR1 KGHSH, CDR2 LQKENI. TCRdb's table, derived via immunoSEQ multiplex PCR, lists solely in-frame clones and lacks some. The sample has roughly 90,000 clones, around nine tenths seen once. Specimen: CD4+ or CD8+ T cells sorted from blood, collected in a trial of the OX40 agonist ivuxolimab. This sequence originates from an adult with an advanced solid tumor such as melanoma, head and neck, liver or kidney cancer. The chain combines TRBV18 with TRBJ1-5; the D gene is possibly TRBD1 (5 bases). CDR3 protein: CASSPPGVSNQPQHF. CDR3 DNA sequence: TGTGCCAGCTCACCACCAGGGGTTAGCAATCAGCCCCAGCATTTT.